One and the same sample provided the 28 T cell receptor beta chains below, sequenced in a study of blood T cell repertoires in COVID-19. Sequenced by immunoSEQ multiplex PCR; TCRdb stores in-frame clones only, minus some. The sample holds 250,000 to 350,000 clones, approximately 90% seen once. The sequenced material came from peripheral blood. These receptors all stem from a man between 18 and 35 years old with active or convalescent COVID-19.

The chain is built from TRBV28 and TRBJ1-1; D perhaps matches TRBD1 (5 bases). V lost 4 bases, J lost 6 bases, and 9 bases lay in between. The germline V gene encodes CDR1 MDHEN and CDR2 SYDVKM. The CDR3 sequence is 12 residues long. The CDR3 sequence: CASSSTRAEAFF. The DNA of the CDR3 is TGTGCCAGCAGTTCCACCAGGGCTGAAGCTTTCTTT.

This rearrangement joins TRBV11-2 to TRBJ2-1, with 7 nucleotides matching TRBD2. The CDR3 contains 15 residues. V lost 1 base, J lost 6 bases, and 6 bases stayed unmatched. CDR1 is SGHAT, CDR2 FQNNGV, per germline. Here the CDR3 reads CASSLGGGSLNEQFF. The CDR3 coding sequence is TGTGCCAGCAGCTTAGGTGGCGGGAGTCTCAATGAGCAGTTCTTC.

A single count supports this clone. V gene TRBV15 combines with J gene TRBJ1-6; D not resolved. The CDR3 has 12 residues. V dropped 6 bases and J dropped 7 bases, with 7 bases sitting between them. Germline assignment: CDR1 LNHNV and CDR2 YYDKDF (reference sequence). The DNA of the CDR3 is TGTGCCACCAGTAACAGCAATTCACCCCTCCACTTT. This encodes CATSNSNSPLHF. Based on the CDR3 plus reference TRBV15 and TRBJ1-6, the full variable domain is DAMVIQNPRYQVTQFGKPVTLSCSQTLNHNVMYWYQQKSSQAPKLLFHYYDKDFNNEADTPDNFQSRRPNTSFCFLDIRSPGLGDTAMYLCATSNSNSPLHFGNGTRLTVT.

The chain has TRBV7-7 and TRBJ2-2, with D perhaps matching TRBD2 (6 bases). This CDR3 comprises 17 residues. V was trimmed by 5 bases and J by 4 bases, leaving 20 bases between them. Germline V gene sequence: CDR1 SSHAT, CDR2 FNYEAQ (reference sequence). CDR3 coding DNA: TGTGCCAGCAGCCCAGCCCCAGGCCTAGCGAGCACCGGGGAGCTGTTTTTT. This sequence encodes CASSPAPGLASTGELFF.

CDR3 region: CASRLTGPAYF. The DNA for the CDR3 is TGTGCCAGCAGGCTAACAGGGCCCGCCTACTTC. This chain uses TRBV12-3 or TRBV12-4 with TRBJ2-5; D possibly corresponds to TRBD1 (6 bases). The germline V and J ends were trimmed by 6 bases and 14 bases, with 16 bases remaining between them. The CDR3 has 11 residues.

The count of this clone is one. The chain couples TRBV4-1 to TRBJ1-5, with D perhaps TRBD1 (5 bases). From germline, CDR1 is MGHRA and CDR2 YSYEKL. The germline V and J ends were trimmed by 1 base and 5 bases, with 12 bases remaining between them. The length of the CDR3 is 15 residues. This CDR3 reads CASSQVQGEDQPQHF. The CDR3 region has the DNA TGCGCCAGCAGCCAAGTTCAGGGCGAGGATCAGCCCCAGCATTTT.

This chain connects TRBV27 to TRBJ1-2; weak D call: TRBD1 (5 bases). From germline, CDR1 is MNHEY and CDR2 SMNVEV (reference sequence). The CDR3 is 13 amino acids. Trimming pared 2 bases from V and 8 bases from J, leaving 12 bases between. CDR3 sequence reads: CASSLQGLQGYTF. CDR3 nucleotide sequence: TGTGCCAGCAGTTTACAGGGCCTGCAAGGCTACACCTTC.

This chain's CDR3 is CASNPQGARNEQYF. In DNA, the CDR3 is TGTGCCAGCAATCCCCAGGGGGCGAGGAACGAGCAGTACTTC. The chain links TRBV28 to TRBJ2-7; 8 bases agree with TRBD1. Germline CDR1 and CDR2: MDHEN and SYDVKM. The trim removed 7 bases at V and 5 bases at J, leaving 10 bases unmatched. The CDR3 totals 14 residues.

The sample holds one count of this clone. V gene TRBV27 combines with J gene TRBJ2-7, with 7 bases matching TRBD2. The CDR3 is made up of 15 amino acids. Trimming removed 4 bases from V and 4 bases from J; junction bases left unmatched: 10. The germline gives CDR1 MNHEY, CDR2 SMNVEV (reference sequence). This chain's CDR3 is CASSSPGLNIYEQYF. The CDR3 region has the DNA TGTGCCAGCAGTTCGCCGGGACTAAACATTTACGAGCAGTACTTC.

In its sample, this clone was seen once. The chain couples TRBV6-2 or TRBV6-3 to TRBJ1-1, with a tentative D call TRBD1 (6 bases). This CDR3 comprises 13 residues. Germline-derived CDR1 and CDR2 are MNHEY and SVGEGT. Trimming stripped 0 bases from V and 8 bases from J, with 10 bases between. DNA of the CDR3: TGTGCCAGCAGTTACTCGAACAGGGCCGAAGCTTTCTTT. Protein: CASSYSNRAEAFF.

This chain connects TRBV29-1 to TRBJ2-1; D possibly corresponds to TRBD2 (5 bases). The V end was cut by 6 bases, the J end by 10 bases, with 25 bases between. This CDR3 has 15 residues. Germline V gene lookup returns CDR1 SQVTM and CDR2 ANQGSEA. The CDR3 nucleotides read TGCAGCGTAGAACAAGCGCCGGGATCCTCCTGGGAGCAGTTCTTC. This translates into CSVEQAPGSSWEQFF.

In regard to this clone: The sample has other DNA sequences that encode this CDR3 too. This chain uses TRBV19 with TRBJ1-1; D is perhaps TRBD1 (5 bases). Between the trimmed V and J ends, which lost 6 bases and 4 bases, there was a span of 6 bases. Germline V gene lookup returns CDR1 LNHDA and CDR2 SQIVND (reference sequence). The CDR3 has 11 residues. In nucleotides, the CDR3 is TGTGCCAGTAGAAGGGGCACTGAAGCTTTCTTT. Translating gives CASRRGTEAFF.

J is TRBJ2-7 and V is TRBV27; 8 positions match TRBD1. Unmatched junction bases numbered 10, after V lost 6 bases and J lost 0 bases. The CDR3 has 16 amino acids. Germline V gives CDR1 MNHEY, CDR2 SMNVEV (reference sequence). The CDR3 here is CASRLETGAFSYEQYF. The CDR3 DNA reads as TGTGCCAGCAGGCTAGAGACAGGGGCCTTCTCCTACGAGCAGTACTTC.

The chain combines TRBV29-1 with TRBJ1-1; no clear D. The germline CDR1 and CDR2 sequences are SQVTM and ANQGSEA. This CDR3 spans 13 amino acids. The V end lost 4 bases, the J end lost 0 bases, and 9 bases lay between the germline ends. CDR3 sequence (DNA): TGCAGCGTTGCCCTTACACTGAACACTGAAGCTTTCTTT. Translation gives CSVALTLNTEAFF.

This sequence joins TRBV9 and TRBJ1-3; D not resolved. V gave up 5 bases and J gave up 1 base, with 7 bases separating them. CDR3 length: 13 residues. CDR1 and CDR2 (germline): SGDLS, YYNGEE. The CDR3 nucleotides are TGTGCCAGCAGTGGAGATTCTGGAAACACCATATATTTT. This sequence encodes CASSGDSGNTIYF.

The chain is built from TRBV5-1 and TRBJ2-2, with D tentatively TRBD1 (7 bases). Looked up from germline, CDR1 is SGHRS and CDR2 is YFSETQ. The CDR3 length is 16 residues. Trimming cost V 4 bases and J 3 bases, with 16 bases left between them. DNA for the CDR3: TGCGCCAGCAGCAGACAGGGAGGTTACGACACCGGGGAGCTGTTTTTT. It codes for CASSRQGGYDTGELFF.

The chain recombines TRBV14 with TRBJ1-1; TRBD1 matches at 9 bases. The CDR3 consists of 18 residues. V trimming: 2 bases; J trimming: 4 bases; junction bases outside the gene matches: 14. Germline CDR1 SGHDN, CDR2 FVKESK. The CDR3 spells CASSQTAYRGPRGTEAFF. The CDR3 bases are TGTGCCAGCAGCCAAACCGCCTACAGGGGGCCACGCGGCACTGAAGCTTTCTTT.

The genes are TRBV24-1 and TRBJ2-1, with TRBD2 matching 12 bases. Germline V gene data show CDR1 as KGHDR and CDR2 as SFDVKD. V was pared by 4 bases and J by 9 bases, with 6 bases of the junction left unmatched. The CDR3 has 15 residues. CDR3 in amino acids: CATSDQMGLAGEQFF. CDR3 coding DNA: TGTGCCACCAGTGACCAAATGGGACTAGCGGGTGAGCAGTTCTTC.

V usage is TRBV7-2 and J usage is TRBJ1-6; no reliable D call. In germline, CDR1 is SGHTA, CDR2 FQGNSA. Trimming took off 1 base at V and 9 bases at J, with 7 bases between the two ends. The CDR3 is 13 residues long. The CDR3 here is CASSLGAVSPLHF. In nucleotides, the CDR3 is TGTGCCAGCAGCTTAGGTGCGGTTTCACCCCTCCACTTT.

This clone appeared once. This chain links TRBV3-1 (or the pseudogene TRBV3-2) with TRBJ2-1, with TRBD2 matching 11 bases. The CDR3 runs 19 residues. V shed 3 bases, J shed 7 bases, and the junction held 17 bases outside the gene matches. Per germline, CDR1 LGHDT and CDR2 YNNKEL (reference sequence). This CDR3 is CASSHEPGLAVQRGNEQFF. The CDR3 DNA sequence: TGTGCCAGCAGCCACGAACCGGGACTAGCGGTACAACGGGGGAATGAGCAGTTCTTC.

CDR3 sequence reads: CASGLAGGHGDTQYF. The CDR3 nucleotides read TGTGCCAGCGGGCTAGCGGGGGGGCATGGAGATACGCAGTATTTT. This chain joins TRBV6-5 and TRBJ2-3; 12 bases are a match to TRBD2. V lost 8 bases and J lost 5; bases outside the gene matches: 8. Germline V gives CDR1 MNHEY, CDR2 SVGAGI. This CDR3 has 15 residues.

The V and J genes are TRBV7-8 and TRBJ1-2, with 7 nucleotides matching TRBD1. The CDR3 is made up of 12 amino acids. From germline, CDR1 is SGHVS and CDR2 FQNEAQ. V lost 5 bases, J lost 8 bases, and 5 bases stayed unmatched. CDR3 amino acids: CASSPTGDGYTF. The CDR3 nucleotides are TGTGCCAGCAGCCCAACAGGGGACGGCTACACCTTC.

The rearrangement joins TRBV5-1 to TRBJ1-1; unclear D gene. This CDR3 has 14 residues. Between the trimmed V and J ends, which lost 5 bases and 10 bases, there was a span of 21 bases. The germline V gene has CDR1 SGHRS and CDR2 YFSETQ. DNA of the CDR3: TGCGCCAGCAGTAATTCCTCGCTCTCTGCCAGAGCTTTCTTT. Its protein is CASSNSSLSARAFF.

The chain carries TRBV27 and TRBJ1-2; possibly TRBD1 for D (5 bases). The CDR3 totals 13 residues. V was cut by 8 bases and J by 4 bases, with 14 bases left in between. The germline gives CDR1 MNHEY, CDR2 SMNVEV (reference sequence). The CDR3 reads CASRYRGGYGYTF. The CDR3 bases are TGTGCCAGCCGTTATAGGGGTGGCTATGGCTACACCTTC.

V and J are TRBV13 and TRBJ2-7; D is ambiguous. The V gene's germline CDR1 is PRHDT and CDR2 FYEKMQ (reference sequence). The CDR3 contains 11 residues. Trimming stripped 5 bases from V and 7 bases from J, with 9 bases between. For the CDR3, the DNA is TGTGCCAGCAGCCCCCGCACAGAGCAGTACTTC. Translated, it gives CASSPRTEQYF.

The chain recombines TRBV27 with TRBJ2-1; a weak D match, TRBD2 (6 bases). V gave up 7 bases and J gave up 7 bases, with 14 bases separating them. CDR3 length equals 13 residues. Looked up from germline, CDR1 is MNHEY and CDR2 is SMNVEV (reference sequence). In DNA, the CDR3 is TGTGCCAGCATGGCTAGCGAATTTAATGAGCAGTTCTTC. Amino acids: CASMASEFNEQFF.

The chain is built from TRBV6-5 and TRBJ2-7; D not certain. The CDR3 is 15 residues long. Germline V CDR1 and CDR2: MNHEY, SVGAGI. V lost 0 bases and J 0 bases, leaving 9 bases between the germline ends. For the CDR3, the DNA is TGTGCCAGCAGTTACTCGAACTCACCCTCCTACGAGCAGTACTTC. This codes for CASSYSNSPSYEQYF.

The V and J genes are TRBV7-8 and TRBJ1-1; D gene uncertain. CDR3 length: 15 residues. The V gene lost 2 bases and the J gene lost 4 bases, with 14 bases spanning the gap. Germline assignment: CDR1 SGHVS and CDR2 FQNEAQ. The CDR3 DNA sequence: TGTGCCAGCAGCTTACGAACTAGGGTGGGCACTGAAGCTTTCTTT. Translation gives CASSLRTRVGTEAFF.